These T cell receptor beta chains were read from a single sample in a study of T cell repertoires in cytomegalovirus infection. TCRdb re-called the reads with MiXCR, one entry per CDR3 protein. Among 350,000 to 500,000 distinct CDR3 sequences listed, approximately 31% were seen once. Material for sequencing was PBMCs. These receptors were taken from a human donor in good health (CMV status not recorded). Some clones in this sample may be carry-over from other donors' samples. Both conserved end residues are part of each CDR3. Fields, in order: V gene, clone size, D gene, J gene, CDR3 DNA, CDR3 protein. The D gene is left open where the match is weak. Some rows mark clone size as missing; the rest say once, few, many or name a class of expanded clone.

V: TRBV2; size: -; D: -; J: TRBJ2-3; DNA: TGTGCCAGCAGTGAAGACCTGGCAGATACGCAGTATTTT; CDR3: CASSEDLADTQYF
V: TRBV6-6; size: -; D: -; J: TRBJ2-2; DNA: TGTGCCAGCAGTCCCGGTATCACCGGGGAGCTGTTTTTT; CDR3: CASSPGITGELFF
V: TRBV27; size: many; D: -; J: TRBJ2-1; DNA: TGTGCCAGCAGTCACTACAATGAGCAGTTCTTC; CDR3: CASSHYNEQFF
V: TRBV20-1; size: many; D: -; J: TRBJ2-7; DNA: TGCAGTGCTCCATCACTCTCCTACGAGCAGTACTTC; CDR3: CSAPSLSYEQYF
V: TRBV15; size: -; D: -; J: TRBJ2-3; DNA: TGTGCCACCAGCAGAGACCAGGTCGTGGGGACGCAGTATTTT; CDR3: CATSRDQVVGTQYF
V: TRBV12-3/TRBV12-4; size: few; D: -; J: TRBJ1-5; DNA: TGTGCCAGCACTAAGCGGAACAATCAGCCCCAGCATTTT; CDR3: CASTKRNNQPQHF
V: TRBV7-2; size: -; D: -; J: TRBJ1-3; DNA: TGTGCCAGCAGCCCCGGAACAGCGGGGGGAAACACCATATATTTT; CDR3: CASSPGTAGGNTIYF
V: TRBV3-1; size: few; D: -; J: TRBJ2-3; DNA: TGTGCCAGCAGCCAGGGGCCTTTCACAGATACGCAGTATTTT; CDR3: CASSQGPFTDTQYF
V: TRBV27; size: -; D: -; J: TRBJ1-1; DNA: TGTGCCAGCAGTTACAATTGGTACACTGAAGCTTTCTTT; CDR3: CASSYNWYTEAFF
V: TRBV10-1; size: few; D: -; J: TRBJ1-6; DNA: TGCGCCAGCGGACCGGGGCGATTGGGTTCACCCCTCCACTTT; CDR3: CASGPGRLGSPLHF
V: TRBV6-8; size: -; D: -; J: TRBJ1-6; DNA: TGTGCCAGCAGTTTGGGAAGCCCTGATAATTCACCCCTCCACTTT; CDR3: CASSLGSPDNSPLHF
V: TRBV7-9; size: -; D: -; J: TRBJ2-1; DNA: TGTGCCAGCAGTTACCCACGGGCACTAGGGCTAGGGAATGAGCAGTTCTTC; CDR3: CASSYPRALGLGNEQFF
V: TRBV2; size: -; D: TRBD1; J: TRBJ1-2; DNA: TGTGCCAGCAGCGGGTCTCAGGGGGCGGAAGGCTACACCTTC; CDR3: CASSGSQGAEGYTF
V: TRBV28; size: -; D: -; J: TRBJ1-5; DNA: TGTGCCAGCAGTCAGGGTGTGTGGCAGCCCCAGCATTTT; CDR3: CASSQGVWQPQHF
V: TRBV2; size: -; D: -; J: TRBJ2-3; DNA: TGTGCCAGCAGCCTGGACATTAGCACAGATACGCAGTATTTT; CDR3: CASSLDISTDTQYF
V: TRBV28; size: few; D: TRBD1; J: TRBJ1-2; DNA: TGTGCCAGCAGTTTAGTCAGGGGGCTCCCAGGCTACACCTTC; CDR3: CASSLVRGLPGYTF
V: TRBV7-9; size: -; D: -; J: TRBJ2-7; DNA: TGTGCCAGCAGCTTAGGGGAGGGACAGAGAAAAAGCGAGCATTACTTC; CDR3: CASSLGEGQRKSEHYF
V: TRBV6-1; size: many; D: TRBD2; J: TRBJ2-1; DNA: TGTGCCAGCAGTTTAGGACTAGCGGGGGGGGGCAATGAGCAGTTCTTC; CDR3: CASSLGLAGGGNEQFF
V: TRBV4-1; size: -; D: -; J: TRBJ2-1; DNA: TGCGCCAGCAGCCAAGGTCCGTCGCTAGGACCCTACAATGAGCAGTTCTTC; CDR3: CASSQGPSLGPYNEQFF
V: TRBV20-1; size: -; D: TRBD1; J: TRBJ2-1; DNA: TGCAGTGCCGAAACAGGGGTCGATTCCTACAATGAGCAGTTCTTC; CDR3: CSAETGVDSYNEQFF
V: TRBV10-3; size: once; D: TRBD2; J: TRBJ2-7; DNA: TGTGCCATCAGTGCGGGGGGAAGCGAGCAGTACTTC; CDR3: CAISAGGSEQYF
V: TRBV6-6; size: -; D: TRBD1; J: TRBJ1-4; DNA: TGTGCCAGCACCAGGGGGCCTAATGAAAAACTGTTTTTT; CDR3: CASTRGPNEKLFF
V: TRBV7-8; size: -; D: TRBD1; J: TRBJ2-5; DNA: TGTGCCAGCTCCAGGGGGCGATCCCAAGAGACCCAGTACTTC; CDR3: CASSRGRSQETQYF
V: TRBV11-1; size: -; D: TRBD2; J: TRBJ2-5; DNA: TGTGCCAGCAGCTTAATCGGTAGCGGGGACCAAGAGACCCAGTACTTC; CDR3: CASSLIGSGDQETQYF
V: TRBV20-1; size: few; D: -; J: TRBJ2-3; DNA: TGCAGTGCTAGAGTCTCAGGGAACACAGATACGCAGTATTTT; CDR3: CSARVSGNTDTQYF
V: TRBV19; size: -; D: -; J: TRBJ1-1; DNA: TGTGCCAGTAGTCCGTCGGGGTATGGCACTGAAGCTTTCTTT; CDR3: CASSPSGYGTEAFF
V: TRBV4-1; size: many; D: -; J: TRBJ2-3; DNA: TGCGCCAGCAGCCCCTTAAATCGGCAGGGTTTTGATACGCAGTATTTT; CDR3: CASSPLNRQGFDTQYF
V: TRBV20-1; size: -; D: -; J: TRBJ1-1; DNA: TGCAGTGCTAGTTTCCTCAAGGACCTGAACACTGAAGCTTTATTT; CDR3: CSASFLKDLNTEALF
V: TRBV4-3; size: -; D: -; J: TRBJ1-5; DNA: TGCGCCAGCAGTGACCACCATGGTTTATCTAGCAATCAGCCCCAGCATTTT; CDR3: CASSDHHGLSSNQPQHF
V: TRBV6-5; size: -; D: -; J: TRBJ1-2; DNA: TGTGCCAGCAGTTCAGGCGGGGATAGCCACTATGGCTACACCTTC; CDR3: CASSSGGDSHYGYTF
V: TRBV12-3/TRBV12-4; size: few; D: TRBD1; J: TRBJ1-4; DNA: TGTGCCAGCAGTATATCGACAGGGGGGACGGAAAAACTGTTTTTT; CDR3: CASSISTGGTEKLFF
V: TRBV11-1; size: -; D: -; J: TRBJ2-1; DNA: TGTGCCAGCAGCTTGGCGGCTCGGCTCAACTACAATGAGCAGTTCTTC; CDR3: CASSLAARLNYNEQFF
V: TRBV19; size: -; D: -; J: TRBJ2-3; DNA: TGTGCCATTAGTCTTCGAGCGTCCACAGATACGCAGTATTTT; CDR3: CAISLRASTDTQYF
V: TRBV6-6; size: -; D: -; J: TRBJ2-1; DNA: TGTGCCAGCAGTTTGGACTTAACTAATGAGCAGTTCTTC; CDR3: CASSLDLTNEQFF
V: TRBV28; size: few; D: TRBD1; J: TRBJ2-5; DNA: TGTGCCAGCACCCGGGACAGGGGGCAAAAGACCCAGTACTTC; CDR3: CASTRDRGQKTQYF
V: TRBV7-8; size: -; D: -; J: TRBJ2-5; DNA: TGTGCCAGCAGCCCGGGTCGGGTCCTGGGGACCCAGTACTTC; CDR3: CASSPGRVLGTQYF
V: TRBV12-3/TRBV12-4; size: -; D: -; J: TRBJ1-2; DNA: TGTGCCAGCAGCCCTGGACCAGACTATGGCTACACCTTC; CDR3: CASSPGPDYGYTF
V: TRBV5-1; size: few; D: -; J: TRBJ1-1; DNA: TGCGCCAGCACCCAAACAGGAAAGGGCGGTGAAGCTTTCTTT; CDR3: CASTQTGKGGEAFF
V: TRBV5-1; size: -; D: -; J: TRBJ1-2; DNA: TGCGCCAGCAGCTTGGATATGGCTACGGGCTATGGCTACACCTTC; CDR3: CASSLDMATGYGYTF
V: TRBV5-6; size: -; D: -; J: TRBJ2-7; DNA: TGTGCCAGCAGCTCTGGGTGGGGAGGCGCGGGCTACGAGCAGTACTTC; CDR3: CASSSGWGGAGYEQYF
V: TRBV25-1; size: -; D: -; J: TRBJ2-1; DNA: TGTGCCAGCAGTGATATGGGGAGCACCTACAATGAGCAGTTCTTC; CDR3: CASSDMGSTYNEQFF
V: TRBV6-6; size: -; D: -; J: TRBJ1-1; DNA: TGTGCCAGCAGTTACTCGACCCTTTCTGCGGCTTTCTTT; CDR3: CASSYSTLSAAFF
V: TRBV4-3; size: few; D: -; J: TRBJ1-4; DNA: TGCGCCAGCAGCCAAACCTCAGGGTCTAATGAAAAACTGTTTTTT; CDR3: CASSQTSGSNEKLFF
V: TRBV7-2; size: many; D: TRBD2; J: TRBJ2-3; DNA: TGTGCCAGTACTAGCGGGGCCAGGGGAGATACGCAGTATTTT; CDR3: CASTSGARGDTQYF
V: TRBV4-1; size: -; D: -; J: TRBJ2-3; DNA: TGCGCCAGCAGCCAAGAGGGGAGCGTGTTGGGCCCAGATACGCAGTATTTT; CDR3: CASSQEGSVLGPDTQYF
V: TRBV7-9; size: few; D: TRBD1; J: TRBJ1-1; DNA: TGTGCCAGCAGCTTAGCGGCAGGGGGCGAGAGAGCTTTCTTT; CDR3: CASSLAAGGERAFF
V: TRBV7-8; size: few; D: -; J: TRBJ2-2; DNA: TGTGCCAGCAGCTTAGGCCCAACGAACACCGGGGAGCTGTTTTTT; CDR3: CASSLGPTNTGELFF
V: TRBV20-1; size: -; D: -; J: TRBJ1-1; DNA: TGCAGTGCCCATAATCAAGGGGGAATGAACACTGAAGCTTTCTTT; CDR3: CSAHNQGGMNTEAFF
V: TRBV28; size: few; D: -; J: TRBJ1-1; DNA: TGTGCCAGCCGCCCGGCCGGGTCGGCTGAAGCTTTCTTT; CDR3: CASRPAGSAEAFF
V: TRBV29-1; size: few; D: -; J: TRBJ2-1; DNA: TGCAGCGTCCCACGGGGGGCGCTTGATGAGCAGTTCTTC; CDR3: CSVPRGALDEQFF
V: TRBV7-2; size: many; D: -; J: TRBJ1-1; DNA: TGTGCCAGCAGCCTAGCCAGGGAGAGCACTGAAGCTTTCTTT; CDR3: CASSLARESTEAFF
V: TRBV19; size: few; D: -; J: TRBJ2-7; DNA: TGTGCCAGTAGTCCCGGACAGCAGAGTTACGAGCAGTACTTC; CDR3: CASSPGQQSYEQYF
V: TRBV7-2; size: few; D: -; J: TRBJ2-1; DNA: TGTGCCAGTGACCGAGGGGGGCGTCGTGAGCAGTTCTTC; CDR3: CASDRGGRREQFF